The next 4 T cell receptor beta chains were all read from a single sample in a study of blood T cell repertoires in COVID-19. Assay used: immunoSEQ multiplex PCR; TCRdb lists only in-frame clones, some missing. The profile shows some 280,000 clones, about nine tenths of them singletons. The sample comprised peripheral blood. The receptors derive from a woman in her sixties with acute or convalescent COVID-19.

The rearrangement joins TRBV24-1 to TRBJ1-1; tentative D call: TRBD1 (6 bases). In germline, CDR1 is KGHDR, CDR2 SFDVKD. The CDR3 contains 15 residues. V lost 2 bases, J lost 1 base, and 10 bases lay in between. CDR3 sequence (DNA): TGTGCCACCAGTGATTCCAGGGGTCCGAACACTGAAGCTTTCTTT. As protein: CATSDSRGPNTEAFF.

There are a few counts of this clone. The J gene is TRBJ1-6, the V gene TRBV27, with TRBD1 as a possible D gene (6 bases). V lost 3 bases to trimming and J lost 10 bases, with 10 bases between them. This CDR3 has 13 amino acids. Germline CDR1 is MNHEY and CDR2 is SMNVEV (reference sequence). The CDR3 DNA is TGTGCCAGCAGTTTCACAGGGCGATCACCCCTCCACTTT. This translates into CASSFTGRSPLHF.

The V gene is TRBV10-3, the J gene TRBJ2-7; D possibly corresponds to TRBD2 (7 bases). V lost 0 bases to trimming and J lost 3 bases, with 15 bases between them. Germline V lookup: CDR1 ENHRY, CDR2 SYGVKD. The length of the CDR3 is 16 residues. The CDR3 is CAISESRGGGVYEQYF. The CDR3, as DNA: TGTGCCATCAGTGAGTCTAGGGGGGGAGGGGTCTACGAGCAGTACTTC.

This chain links TRBV18 with TRBJ2-1; 10 nucleotides agree with TRBD1. The CDR3 extends over 15 amino acids. J lost 2 bases, V lost 6 bases, and 4 bases had no gene match. The V gene's germline CDR1 is KGHSH and CDR2 LQKENI. The CDR3 DNA is TGTGCCAGCTCCGCCGGGACAGGGGCCTACAATGAGCAGTTCTTC. Translated: CASSAGTGAYNEQFF.